The clone carrying this T cell receptor (beta chain) was counted once. Its antigen is not known. The data were produced by immunoSEQ multiplex PCR, yet TCRdb's version contains in-frame clones alone and is incomplete. The sample includes 78,000 or so clones, 92% of them seen just once. These data belong to a study of OX40 agonist ivuxolimab in advanced cancers. Study at large: Prior therapy, whether anti-PD-1, anti-PD-L1 or anti-CTLA-4, was allowed, and about 40% had some. Overall study findings and caveats: Antigens targeted by the expanded peripheral T cells were not determined. More expanded clones were seen, on average, in CD8+ T cells than in CD4+.

The J segment lost 6 bases and the V segment lost 1 base, leaving 5 bases of the junction unmatched. Germline CDR1 and CDR2: MGHDK and SYGVNS. This CDR3 has 16 residues. This clonotype was obtained from an adult with an advanced solid tumor such as melanoma, head and neck, liver or kidney cancer. The chain is built from TRBV25-1 and TRBJ2-4; 11 nucleotides align to TRBD2. Sequenced material: CD4+ or CD8+ T cells sorted from blood, taken in a trial of the OX40 agonist ivuxolimab. The CDR3 region is CASSESVAGGRNIQYF. The CDR3 region has the DNA TGTGCCAGCAGTGAATCGGTAGCGGGAGGGCGAAACATTCAGTACTTC.